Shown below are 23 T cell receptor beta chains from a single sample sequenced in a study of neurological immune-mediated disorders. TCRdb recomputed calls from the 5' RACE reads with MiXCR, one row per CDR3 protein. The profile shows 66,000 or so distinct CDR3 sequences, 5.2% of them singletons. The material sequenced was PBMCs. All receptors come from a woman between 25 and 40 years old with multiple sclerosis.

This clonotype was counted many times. CDR3: CATSLADTQYF. CDR3 DNA sequence: TGTGCCACCAGTTTGGCAGATACGCAGTATTTT. The genes are TRBV24-1 and TRBJ2-3; no clear D. Germline assignment: CDR1 KGHDR and CDR2 SFDVKD. V was shortened by 6 bases and J by 4 bases, with 4 bases between the two germline ends. The CDR3 totals 11 residues.

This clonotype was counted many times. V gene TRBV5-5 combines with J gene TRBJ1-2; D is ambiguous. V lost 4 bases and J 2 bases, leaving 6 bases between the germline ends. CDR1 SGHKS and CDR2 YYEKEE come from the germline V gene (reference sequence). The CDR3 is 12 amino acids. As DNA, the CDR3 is TGTGCCAGCAGCCGTGAGAACTATGGCTACACCTTC. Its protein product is CASSRENYGYTF.

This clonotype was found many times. The CDR3 loop reads CASSYGAANYGYTF. The CDR3 DNA reads as TGTGCCAGCAGTTACGGCGCAGCTAACTATGGCTACACCTTC. The chain carries TRBV6-5 and TRBJ1-2; no firm D call. Trimming removed 2 bases at V and 0 bases at J, with 7 bases between. From germline, CDR1 is MNHEY and CDR2 SVGAGI. The CDR3 is made up of 14 amino acids.

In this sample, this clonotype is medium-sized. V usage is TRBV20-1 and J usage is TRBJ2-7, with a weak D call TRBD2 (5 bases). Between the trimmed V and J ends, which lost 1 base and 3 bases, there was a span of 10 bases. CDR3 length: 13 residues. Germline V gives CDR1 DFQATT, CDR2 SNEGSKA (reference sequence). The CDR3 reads CSARGGEYYEQYF. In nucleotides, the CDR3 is TGCAGTGCTAGAGGTGGGGAGTACTACGAGCAGTACTTC.

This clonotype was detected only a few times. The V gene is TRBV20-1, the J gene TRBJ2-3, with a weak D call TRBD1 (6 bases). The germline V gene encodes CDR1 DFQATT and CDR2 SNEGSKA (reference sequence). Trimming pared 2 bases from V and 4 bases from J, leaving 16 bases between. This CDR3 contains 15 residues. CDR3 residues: CSARMPQGNPDTQYF. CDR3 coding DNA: TGCAGTGCTAGAATGCCTCAGGGGAACCCAGATACGCAGTATTTT.

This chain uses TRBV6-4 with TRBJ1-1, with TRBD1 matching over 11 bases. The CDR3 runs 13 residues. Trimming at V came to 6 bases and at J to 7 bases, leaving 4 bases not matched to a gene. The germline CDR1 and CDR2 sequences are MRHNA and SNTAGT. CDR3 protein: CASSQDRGREAFF. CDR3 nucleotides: TGTGCCAGCAGCCAGGACAGGGGGCGTGAAGCTTTCTTT.

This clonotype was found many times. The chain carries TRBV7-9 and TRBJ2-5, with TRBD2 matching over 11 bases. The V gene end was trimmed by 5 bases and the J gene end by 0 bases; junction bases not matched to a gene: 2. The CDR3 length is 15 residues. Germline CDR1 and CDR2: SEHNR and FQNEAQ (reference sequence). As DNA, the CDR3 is TGTGCCAGCAGCACACTAGCGGGGGACCAAGAGACCCAGTACTTC. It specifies CASSTLAGDQETQYF.

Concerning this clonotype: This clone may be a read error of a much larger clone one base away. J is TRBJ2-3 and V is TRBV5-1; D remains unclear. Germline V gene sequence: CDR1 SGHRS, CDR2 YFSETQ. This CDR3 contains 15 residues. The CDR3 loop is CASGLVAAGSDTQYF. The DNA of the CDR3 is TGCGCCAGCGGCTTGGTGGCTGCAGGCTCGGATACGCAGTATTTT.

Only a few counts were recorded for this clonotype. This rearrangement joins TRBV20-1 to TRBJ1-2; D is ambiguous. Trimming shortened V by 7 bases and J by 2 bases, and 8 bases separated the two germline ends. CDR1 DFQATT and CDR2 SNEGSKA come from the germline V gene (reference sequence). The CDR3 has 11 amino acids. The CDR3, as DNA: TGCAGTGGGTCAGGAAACTATGGCTACACCTTC. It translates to CSGSGNYGYTF.

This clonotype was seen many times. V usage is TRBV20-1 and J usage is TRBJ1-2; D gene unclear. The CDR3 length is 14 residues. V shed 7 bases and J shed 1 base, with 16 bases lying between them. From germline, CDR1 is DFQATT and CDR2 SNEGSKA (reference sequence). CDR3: CSGSGLNVNYGYTF. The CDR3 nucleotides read TGCAGTGGCAGCGGGCTTAATGTTAACTATGGCTACACCTTC.

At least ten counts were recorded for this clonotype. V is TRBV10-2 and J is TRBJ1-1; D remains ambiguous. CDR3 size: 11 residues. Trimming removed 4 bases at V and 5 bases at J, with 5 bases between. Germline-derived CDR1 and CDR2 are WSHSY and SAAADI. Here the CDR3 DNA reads TGCGCCAGCAGTGCAGGAACTGAAGCTTTCTTT. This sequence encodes CASSAGTEAFF.

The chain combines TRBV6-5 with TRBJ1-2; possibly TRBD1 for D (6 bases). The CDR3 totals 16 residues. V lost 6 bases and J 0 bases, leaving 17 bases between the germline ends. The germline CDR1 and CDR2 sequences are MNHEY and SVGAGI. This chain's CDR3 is CASRGDNHRSNYGYTF. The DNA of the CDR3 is TGTGCCAGCAGGGGGGACAACCACCGATCTAACTATGGCTACACCTTC.

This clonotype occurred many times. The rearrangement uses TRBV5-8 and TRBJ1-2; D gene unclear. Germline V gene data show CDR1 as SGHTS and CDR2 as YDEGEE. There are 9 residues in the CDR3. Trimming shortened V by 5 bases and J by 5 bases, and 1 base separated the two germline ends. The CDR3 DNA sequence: TGTGCCAGCAGATATGGCTACACCTTC. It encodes CASRYGYTF.

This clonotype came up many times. CDR3 coding DNA: TGTGCCAGCAGTCACGGAGGGCGGAACTATGGCTACACCTTC. Residues: CASSHGGRNYGYTF. The chain recombines TRBV5-5 with TRBJ1-2; D gene unclear. Looked up from germline, CDR1 is SGHKS and CDR2 is YYEKEE (reference sequence). CDR3 length: 14 amino acids. The germline V and J ends were trimmed by 5 bases and 2 bases, with 13 bases remaining between them. Using reference TRBV5-5 and TRBJ1-2 for the parts outside the CDR3, the full variable domain is DAGVTQSPTHLIKTRGQQVTLRCSPISGHKSVSWYQQVLGQGPQFIFQYYEKEERGRGNFPDRFSARQFPNYSSELNVNALLLGDSALYLCASSHGGRNYGYTFGSGTRLTVV.

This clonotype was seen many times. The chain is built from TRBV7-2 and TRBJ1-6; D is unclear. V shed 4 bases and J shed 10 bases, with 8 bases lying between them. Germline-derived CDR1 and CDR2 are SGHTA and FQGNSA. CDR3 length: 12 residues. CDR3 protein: CASSYRESPLHF. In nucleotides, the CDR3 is TGTGCCAGCAGCTACAGAGAATCACCCCTCCACTTT.

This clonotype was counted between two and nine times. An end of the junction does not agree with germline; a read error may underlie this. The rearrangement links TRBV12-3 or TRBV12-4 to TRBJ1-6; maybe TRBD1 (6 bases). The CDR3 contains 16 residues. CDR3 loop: CASTPLGGGRRSPLNF. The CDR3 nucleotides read TGTGCCAGCACCCCGCTGGGAGGGGGTCGTCGTTCACCCCTCAACTTT.

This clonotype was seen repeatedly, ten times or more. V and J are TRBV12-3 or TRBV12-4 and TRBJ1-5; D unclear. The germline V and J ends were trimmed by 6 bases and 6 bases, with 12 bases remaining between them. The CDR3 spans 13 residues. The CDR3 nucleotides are TGTGCCAGCAGGGCGGAAGGTGTTCAGCCCCAGCATTTT. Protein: CASRAEGVQPQHF.

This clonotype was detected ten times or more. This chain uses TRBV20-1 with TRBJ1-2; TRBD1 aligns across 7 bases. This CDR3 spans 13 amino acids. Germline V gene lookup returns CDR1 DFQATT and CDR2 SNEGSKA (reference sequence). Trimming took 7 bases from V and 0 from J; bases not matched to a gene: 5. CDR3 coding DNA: TGCAGTGTGTCGGGACAGCCTAACTATGGCTACACCTTC. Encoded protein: CSVSGQPNYGYTF.

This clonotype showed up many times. The CDR3 protein is CASRTWTGDLRGEAFF. In DNA form, the CDR3 reads TGTGCCAGCAGGACCTGGACAGGCGACCTCAGAGGTGAAGCTTTCTTT. The chain is built from TRBV3-1 and TRBJ1-1; 7 bases match TRBD1. The CDR3 consists of 16 residues. The germline V gene encodes CDR1 LGHDT and CDR2 YNNKEL (reference sequence). V dropped 6 bases and J dropped 7; count of bases not matched to a gene: 17.

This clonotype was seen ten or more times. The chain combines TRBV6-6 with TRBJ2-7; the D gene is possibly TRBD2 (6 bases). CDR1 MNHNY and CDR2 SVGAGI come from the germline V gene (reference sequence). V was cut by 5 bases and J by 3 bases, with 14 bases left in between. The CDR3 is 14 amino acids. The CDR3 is CASSPRTGDYEQYF. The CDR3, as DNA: TGTGCCAGCAGTCCAAGGACGGGGGACTACGAGCAGTACTTC.

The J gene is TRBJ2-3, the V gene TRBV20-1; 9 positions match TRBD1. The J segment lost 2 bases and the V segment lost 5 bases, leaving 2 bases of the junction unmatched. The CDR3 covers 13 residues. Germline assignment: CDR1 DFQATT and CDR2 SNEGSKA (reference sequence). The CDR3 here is CSAWTGVTDTQYF. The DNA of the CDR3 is TGCAGTGCTTGGACAGGGGTCACAGATACGCAGTATTTT.

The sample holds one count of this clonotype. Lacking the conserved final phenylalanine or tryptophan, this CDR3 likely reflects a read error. CDR3: CASSFQETQYI. CDR3 bases: TGTGCCAGCAGCTTCCAAGAGACCCAGTACATC. V and J are TRBV7-8 and TRBJ2-5; no clear D. The CDR3 totals 11 residues. Per the germline V gene, CDR1 is SGHVS and CDR2 is FQNEAQ. The ends were cut back, 3 bases at V and 1 base at J, with 0 bases in the middle.

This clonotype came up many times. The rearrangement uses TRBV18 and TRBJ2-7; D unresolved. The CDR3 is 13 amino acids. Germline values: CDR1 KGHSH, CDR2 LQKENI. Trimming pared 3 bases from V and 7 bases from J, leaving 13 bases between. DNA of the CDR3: TGTGCCAGCTCACCCCCGCTACTACGAGAGCAGTACTTC. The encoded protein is CASSPPLLREQYF.